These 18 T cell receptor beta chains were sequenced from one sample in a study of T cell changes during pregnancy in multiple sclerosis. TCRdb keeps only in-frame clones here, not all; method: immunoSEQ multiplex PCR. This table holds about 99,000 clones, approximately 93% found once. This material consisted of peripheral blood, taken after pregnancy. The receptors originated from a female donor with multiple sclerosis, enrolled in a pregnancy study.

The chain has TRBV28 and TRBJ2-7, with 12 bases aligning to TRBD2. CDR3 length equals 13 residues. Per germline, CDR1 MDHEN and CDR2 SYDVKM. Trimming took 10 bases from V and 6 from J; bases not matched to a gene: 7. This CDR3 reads CATLAGGFIEQYF. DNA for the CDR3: TGTGCCACCCTAGCGGGAGGGTTCATCGAGCAGTACTTC.

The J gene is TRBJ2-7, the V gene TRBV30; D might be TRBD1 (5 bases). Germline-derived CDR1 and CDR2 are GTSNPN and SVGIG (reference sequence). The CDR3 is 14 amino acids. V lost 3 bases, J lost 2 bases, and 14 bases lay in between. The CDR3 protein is CAWRMTELTYEQYF. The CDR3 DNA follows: TGTGCCTGGAGGATGACAGAGCTGACCTACGAGCAGTACTTC.

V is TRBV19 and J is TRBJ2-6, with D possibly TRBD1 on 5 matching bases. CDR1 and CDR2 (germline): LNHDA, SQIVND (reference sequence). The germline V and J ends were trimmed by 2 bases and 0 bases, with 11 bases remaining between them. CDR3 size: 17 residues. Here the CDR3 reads CASSIPYRSSGANVLTF. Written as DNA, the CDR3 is TGTGCCAGTAGTATACCATACAGGAGCTCTGGGGCCAACGTCCTGACTTTC.

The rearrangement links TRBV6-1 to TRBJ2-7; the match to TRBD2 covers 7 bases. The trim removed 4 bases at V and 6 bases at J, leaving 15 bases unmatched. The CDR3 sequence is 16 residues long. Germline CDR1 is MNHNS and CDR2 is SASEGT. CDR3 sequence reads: CASSALPAGVTSEQYF. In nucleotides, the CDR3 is TGTGCCAGCAGTGCCCTTCCGGCGGGAGTTACATCCGAGCAGTACTTC.

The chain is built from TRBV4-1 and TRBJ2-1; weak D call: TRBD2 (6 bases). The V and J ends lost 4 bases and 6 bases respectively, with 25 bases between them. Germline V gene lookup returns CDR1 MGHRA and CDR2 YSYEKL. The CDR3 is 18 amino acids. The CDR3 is CASSRITTGGISLNEQFF. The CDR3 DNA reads TGCGCCAGCAGCCGTATTACGACTGGCGGGATCTCTCTCAATGAGCAGTTCTTC.

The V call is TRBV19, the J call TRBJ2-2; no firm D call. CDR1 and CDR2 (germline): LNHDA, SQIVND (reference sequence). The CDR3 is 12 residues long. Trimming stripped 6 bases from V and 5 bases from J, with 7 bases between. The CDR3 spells CASRLRTGELFF. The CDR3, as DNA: TGTGCCAGTAGACTTCGGACCGGGGAGCTGTTTTTT.

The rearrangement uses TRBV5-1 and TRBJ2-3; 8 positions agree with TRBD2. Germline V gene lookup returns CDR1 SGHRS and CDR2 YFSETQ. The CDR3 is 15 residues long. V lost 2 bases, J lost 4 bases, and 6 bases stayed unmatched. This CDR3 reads CASSFRSGSADTQYF. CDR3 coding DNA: TGCGCCAGCAGCTTTAGGAGCGGGAGTGCAGATACGCAGTATTTT.

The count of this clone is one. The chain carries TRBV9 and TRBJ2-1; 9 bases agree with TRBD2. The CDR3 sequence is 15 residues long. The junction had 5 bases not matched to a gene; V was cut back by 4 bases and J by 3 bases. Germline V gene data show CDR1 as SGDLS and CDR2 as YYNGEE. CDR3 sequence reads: CASSPSGTLYNEQFF. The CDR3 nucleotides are TGTGCCAGCAGCCCTAGCGGGACCCTCTACAATGAGCAGTTCTTC.

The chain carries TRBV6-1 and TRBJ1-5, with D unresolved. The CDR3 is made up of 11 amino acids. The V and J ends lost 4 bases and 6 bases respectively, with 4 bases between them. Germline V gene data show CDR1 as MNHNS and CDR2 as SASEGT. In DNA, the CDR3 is TGTGCCAGCAGTGGGAGTCAGCCCCAGCATTTT. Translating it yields CASSGSQPQHF.

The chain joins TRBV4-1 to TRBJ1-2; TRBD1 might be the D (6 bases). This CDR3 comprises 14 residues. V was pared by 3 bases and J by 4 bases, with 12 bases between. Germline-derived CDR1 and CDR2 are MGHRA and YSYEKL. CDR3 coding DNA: TGCGCCAGCAGCCAGGGGGCAGGTAGCTATGGCTACACCTTC. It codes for CASSQGAGSYGYTF.

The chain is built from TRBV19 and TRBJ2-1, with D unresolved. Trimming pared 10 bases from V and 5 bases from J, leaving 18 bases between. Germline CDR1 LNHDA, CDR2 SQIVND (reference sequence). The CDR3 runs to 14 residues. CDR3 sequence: CATLRRDGHNEQFF. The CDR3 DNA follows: TGTGCCACCCTCAGGCGAGACGGCCACAATGAGCAGTTCTTC.

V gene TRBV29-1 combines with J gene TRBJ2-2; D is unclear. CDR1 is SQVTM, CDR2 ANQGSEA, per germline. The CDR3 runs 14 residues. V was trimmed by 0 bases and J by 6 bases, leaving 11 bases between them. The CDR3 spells CSVEDPGLAGELFF. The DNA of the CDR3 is TGCAGCGTTGAAGATCCGGGTCTGGCCGGGGAGCTGTTTTTT.

The CDR3 is CASSVTGTGGRGYTF. The CDR3 DNA reads as TGTGCCAGCAGTGTCACAGGGACAGGGGGCAGGGGCTACACCTTC. This sequence joins TRBV28 and TRBJ1-2; 12 bases line up with TRBD1. There are 15 residues in the CDR3. After removal of 5 bases from V and 8 bases from J, the junction contained 9 bases not matched to a gene. In germline, CDR1 is MDHEN, CDR2 SYDVKM.

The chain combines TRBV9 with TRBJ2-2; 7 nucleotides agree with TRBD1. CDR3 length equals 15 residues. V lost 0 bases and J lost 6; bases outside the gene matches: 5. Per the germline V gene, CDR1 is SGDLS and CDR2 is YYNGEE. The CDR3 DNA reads TGTGCCAGCAGCGTAGAGGGGGCGCCTTCCGGGGAGCTGTTTTTT. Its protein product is CASSVEGAPSGELFF.

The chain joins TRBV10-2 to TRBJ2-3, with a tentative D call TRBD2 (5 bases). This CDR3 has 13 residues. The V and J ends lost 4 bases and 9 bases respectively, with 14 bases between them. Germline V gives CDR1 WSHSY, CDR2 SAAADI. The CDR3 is CASSADGIGTQYF. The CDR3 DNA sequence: TGCGCCAGCAGTGCAGACGGGATAGGCACGCAGTATTTT.

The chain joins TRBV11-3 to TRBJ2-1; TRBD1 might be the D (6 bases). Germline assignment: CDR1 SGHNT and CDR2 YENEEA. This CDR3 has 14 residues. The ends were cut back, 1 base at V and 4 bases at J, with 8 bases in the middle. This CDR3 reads CASSLGGGYNEQFF. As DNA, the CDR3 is TGTGCCAGCAGCTTAGGAGGGGGTTACAATGAGCAGTTCTTC.

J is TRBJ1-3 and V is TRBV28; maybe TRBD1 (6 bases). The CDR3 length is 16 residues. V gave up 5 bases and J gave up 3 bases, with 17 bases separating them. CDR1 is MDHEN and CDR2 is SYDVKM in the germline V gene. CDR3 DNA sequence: TGTGCCAGCAGTGGATTAGGGCAGGGGAGTGGAAACACCATATATTTT. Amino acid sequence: CASSGLGQGSGNTIYF.

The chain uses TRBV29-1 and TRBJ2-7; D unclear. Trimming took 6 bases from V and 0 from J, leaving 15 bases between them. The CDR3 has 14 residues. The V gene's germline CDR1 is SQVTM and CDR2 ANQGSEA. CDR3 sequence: CSVEEDSASYEQYF. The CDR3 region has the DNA TGCAGCGTCGAGGAAGATTCGGCCTCCTACGAGCAGTACTTC.